This T cell receptor beta chain was sequenced for a study of T cell responses to AZD1222 COVID-19 vaccine. Some clones are missing from TCRdb's copy, which holds only in-frame ones; the method was immunoSEQ multiplex PCR. The data show about 140,000 clones, approximately 93% seen once. Per the germline V gene, CDR1 is KGHSH and CDR2 is LQKENI. V trimming: 5 bases; J trimming: 2 bases; junction bases outside the gene matches: 11. The CDR3 runs 16 residues. The chain couples TRBV18 to TRBJ2-7, with 8 bases that match TRBD2. The source material was peripheral blood, sampled after recovery from COVID-19. The sequence was obtained from an adult who had recovered from COVID-19. CDR3 loop: CASSSRSGNSPYEQYF. CDR3 nucleotides: TGTGCCAGCTCATCTCGTAGCGGGAACAGTCCCTACGAGCAGTACTTC.